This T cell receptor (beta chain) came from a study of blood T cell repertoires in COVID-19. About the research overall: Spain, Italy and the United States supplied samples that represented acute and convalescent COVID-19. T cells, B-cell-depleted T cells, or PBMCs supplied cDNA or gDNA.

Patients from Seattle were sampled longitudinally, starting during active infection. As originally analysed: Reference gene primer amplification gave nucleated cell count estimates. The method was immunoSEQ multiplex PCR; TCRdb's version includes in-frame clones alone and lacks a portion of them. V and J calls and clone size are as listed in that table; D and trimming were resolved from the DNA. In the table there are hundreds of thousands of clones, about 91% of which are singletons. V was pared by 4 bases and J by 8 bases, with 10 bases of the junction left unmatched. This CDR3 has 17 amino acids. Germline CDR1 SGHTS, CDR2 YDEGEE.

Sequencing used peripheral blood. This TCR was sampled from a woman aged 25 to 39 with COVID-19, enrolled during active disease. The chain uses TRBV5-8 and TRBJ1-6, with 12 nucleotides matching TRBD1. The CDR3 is CASSLWGTGGDDSPLHF. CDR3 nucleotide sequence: TGTGCCAGCAGCCTGTGGGGGACAGGGGGCGATGATTCACCCCTCCACTTT.